This TCR beta chain came from a study of human T cells and chemical hapten exposure (dated by TCRdb to about 2021). Notes on the research overall: For sensitization, 2% DPC in acetone was applied to a roughly 2 cm by roughly 2 cm area of upper inner arm skin. In alopecia patients, the study followed how the peripheral blood TCR repertoire changed in vivo over primary and secondary sensitization to diphenylcyclopropenone (DPC), a hapten. Patients additionally received weekly therapeutic DPC doses to the scalp throughout the roughly 26-week study period. Libraries were pooled for sequencing, and variation in per-sample TCR yields was attributed mainly to small differences in library volumes within the pool. Alopecia areata with under or over 50% scalp involvement, alopecia totalis and alopecia universalis were represented in the patient cohort, which was mostly female. For TCR sequencing, blood came from approximately 29 alopecia patients at anywhere from one to four time points (pre-sensitization, 2, 6 and 24 weeks). Patch testing on the upper back used Finn chambers containing 0.01% DPC, with scoring done after 6 days according to International Contact Dermatitis Research Group standards. Blood samples were taken from patients before sensitization (week 0) and then at 2, 6 and about 24 weeks after DPC sensitization.

The intended sense of this specimen's time point label: pre-sensitization, week 0. The intended sense of this specimen's treatment or condition label: therapeutic diphenylcyclopropenone sensitization with weekly scalp DPC. At every patch-test visit, the blood draw took place before the patch test was put on. Eligible patients were aged 18 to 70, diagnosed with alopecia, deemed suitable for DPC therapy, and excluded if pregnant. Total RNA was isolated from unfractionated whole blood collected in Tempus Blood RNA tubes. This clonotype was counted a few times. Which antigen it targets is not known. No quality values exist for individual bases; no much larger clone is one base distant. Deletion took 4 bases off V and 9 bases off J, with a span of 20 bases between the germline ends. Per the germline V gene, SGHTA is the CDR1 and FQGNSA is the CDR2. The CDR3 runs 15 residues from the cysteine to the phenylalanine. The sequence is cut down to CDR3 DNA, 45 bases in frame from base 1.

Libraries came from RACE. For sequencing, a NextSeq 500 was employed. During library preparation, unique molecular identifiers were attached to individual cDNA molecules so that TCRs could be counted quantitatively and reproducibly. Each blood RNA sample was used to sequence both TCR alpha and TCR beta chains. For the original study's pipeline: The median number of TCRs per sample was roughly 94,000, ranging from about 20,000 to 750,000. The Decombinator software suite was used to annotate V, J and CDR3 in the TCR reads. To make PS versus PT1 abundance plots, every sample was subsampled to the same number of TCRs (28,000). Expanded TCRs were defined as absent before sensitization and observed at least eight times at the 2-week time point. The public reads were run again by TCRdb, first through fastp at Q25 and then through MiXCR, and only productive beta chains were kept. Each record represents a unique CDR3 protein, reported with the most common genes and DNA among its rows. What appears here as the V and J calls and clone size reflects TCRdb's work, not the paper's. This sample holds about 260,000 distinct CDR3 sequences; over 8% were observed only once. The top ten hold about 2.1% of the sample.

Study-level results and caveats: Patch test score correlated positively with the number of PT1 expanded TCRs, reaching significance at thresholds 8, 16 and 32 but not at 4. The number of TCRs above 1 in 1000 frequency did not change with DPC sensitization; there was no evidence of global repertoire structure alterations. After repeated subsampling, the strength of the expansion versus patch-test correlation and the threshold at which it became significant changed. Alopecia, a presumed autoimmune disease, was present in all patients, so the immune response of the patients might differ from that of healthy individuals. Significantly more large CDR3 similarity clusters were formed by expanded TCRs than by pre-sensitization or healthy control sets, consistent with antigen-driven responses.

The TCR comes from a woman aged 40-49 years with alopecia areata. Some clones in this sample may be carry-over from other donors' samples. The rearrangement combines TRBV7-2 with TRBJ2-3, with a tentative D gene TRBD2 over 6 matching bases. Sequencing was performed on whole blood, taken in connection with sensitization to the hapten diphenylcyclopropenone (DPC). For the CDR3, the sequence is CASSSAGTPARTQYF. The DNA sequence is as follows: TGTGCCAGCAGCTCAGCCGGGACTCCGGCGAGGACGCAGTATTTT.